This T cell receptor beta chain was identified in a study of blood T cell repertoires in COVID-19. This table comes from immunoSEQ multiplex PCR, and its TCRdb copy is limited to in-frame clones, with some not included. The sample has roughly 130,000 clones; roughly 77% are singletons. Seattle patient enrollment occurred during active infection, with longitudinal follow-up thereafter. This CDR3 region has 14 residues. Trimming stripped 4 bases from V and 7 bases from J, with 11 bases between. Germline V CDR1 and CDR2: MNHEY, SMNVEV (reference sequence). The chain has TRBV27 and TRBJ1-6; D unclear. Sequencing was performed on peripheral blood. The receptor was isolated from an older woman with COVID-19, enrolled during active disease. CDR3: CASSWVGVNSPLHF. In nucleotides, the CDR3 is TGTGCCAGCAGTTGGGTTGGAGTGAATTCACCCCTCCACTTT.